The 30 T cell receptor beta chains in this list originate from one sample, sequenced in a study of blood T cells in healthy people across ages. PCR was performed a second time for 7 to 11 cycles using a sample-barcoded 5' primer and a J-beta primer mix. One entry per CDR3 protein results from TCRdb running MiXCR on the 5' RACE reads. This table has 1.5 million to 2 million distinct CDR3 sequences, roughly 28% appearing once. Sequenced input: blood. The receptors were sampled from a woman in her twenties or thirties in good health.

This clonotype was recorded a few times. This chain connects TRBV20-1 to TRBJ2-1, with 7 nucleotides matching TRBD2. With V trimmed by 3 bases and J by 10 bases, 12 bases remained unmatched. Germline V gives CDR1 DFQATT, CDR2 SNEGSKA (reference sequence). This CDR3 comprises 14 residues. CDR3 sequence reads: CSARMGGRGEEQFF. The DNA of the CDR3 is TGCAGTGCTAGGATGGGAGGGAGGGGTGAGGAGCAGTTCTTC.

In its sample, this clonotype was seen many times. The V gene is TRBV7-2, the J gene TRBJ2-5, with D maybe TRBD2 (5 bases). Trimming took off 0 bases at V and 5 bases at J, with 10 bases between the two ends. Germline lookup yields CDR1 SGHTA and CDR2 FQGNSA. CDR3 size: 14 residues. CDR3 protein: CASSLAMTMETQYF. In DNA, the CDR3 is TGTGCCAGCAGCTTAGCGATGACTATGGAGACCCAGTACTTC. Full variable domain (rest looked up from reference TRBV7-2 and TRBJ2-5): GAGVSQSPSNKVTEKGKDVELRCDPISGHTALYWYRQSLGQGLEFLIYFQGNSAPDKSGLPSDRFSAERTGGSVSTLTIQRTQQEDSAVYLCASSLAMTMETQYFGPGTRLLVL.

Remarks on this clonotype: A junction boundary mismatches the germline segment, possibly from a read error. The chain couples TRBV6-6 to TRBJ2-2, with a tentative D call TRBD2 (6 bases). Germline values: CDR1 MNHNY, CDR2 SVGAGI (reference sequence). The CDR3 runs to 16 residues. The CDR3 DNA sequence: TGTGCCGGCAGTTACCTCGGAGGGGTGGGCACCGGGGAGCTGTTTTTT. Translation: CAGSYLGGVGTGELFF.

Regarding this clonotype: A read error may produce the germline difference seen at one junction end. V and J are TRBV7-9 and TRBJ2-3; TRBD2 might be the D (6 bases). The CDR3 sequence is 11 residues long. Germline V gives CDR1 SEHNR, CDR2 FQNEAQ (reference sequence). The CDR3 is CTSGGEEAQYF. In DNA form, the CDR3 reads TGTACCAGCGGTGGGGAGGAAGCGCAGTATTTT. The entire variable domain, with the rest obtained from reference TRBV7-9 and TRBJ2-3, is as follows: DTGVSQNPRHKITKRGQNVTFRCDPISEHNRLYWYRQTLGQGPEFLTYFQNEAQLEKSRLLSDRFSAERPKGSFSTLEIQRTEQGDSAMYLCTSGGEEAQYFGPGTRLTVL.

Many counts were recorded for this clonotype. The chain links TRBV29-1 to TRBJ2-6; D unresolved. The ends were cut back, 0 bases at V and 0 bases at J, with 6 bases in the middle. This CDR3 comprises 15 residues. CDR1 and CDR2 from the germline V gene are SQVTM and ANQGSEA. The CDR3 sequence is CSVEDRSSGANVLTF. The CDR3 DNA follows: TGCAGCGTTGAAGACCGGAGCTCTGGGGCCAACGTCCTGACTTTC.

The CDR3 sequence is CSVEEQGAARDAYGYTF. The CDR3 DNA sequence: TGCAGCGTTGAAGAACAGGGGGCGGCCCGCGACGCCTATGGCTACACCTTC. The genes are TRBV29-1 and TRBJ1-2; TRBD1 matches 9 bases. The germline gives CDR1 SQVTM, CDR2 ANQGSEA. V was clipped by 0 bases and J by 4 bases; unmatched bases: 12. CDR3 size: 17 residues.

CDR3 residues: CSARVGGPLTEQFF. The CDR3 nucleotides read TGCAGTGCTAGAGTGGGAGGGCCTTTGACTGAGCAGTTCTTC. The genes are TRBV20-1 and TRBJ2-1, with TRBD2 identical over 7 bases. Losses at the gene ends were 1 base for V and 9 bases for J; bases not matched to a gene: 9. The length of the CDR3 is 14 residues. CDR1 DFQATT and CDR2 SNEGSKA come from the germline V gene (reference sequence).

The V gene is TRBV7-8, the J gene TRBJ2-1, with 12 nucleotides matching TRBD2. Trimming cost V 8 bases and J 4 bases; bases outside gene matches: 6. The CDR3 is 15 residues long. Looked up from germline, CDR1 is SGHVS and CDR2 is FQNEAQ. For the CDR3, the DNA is TGTGCCAGCGCCTTAACTAGCGGGAGGTACAATGAGCAGTTCTTC. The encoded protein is CASALTSGRYNEQFF.

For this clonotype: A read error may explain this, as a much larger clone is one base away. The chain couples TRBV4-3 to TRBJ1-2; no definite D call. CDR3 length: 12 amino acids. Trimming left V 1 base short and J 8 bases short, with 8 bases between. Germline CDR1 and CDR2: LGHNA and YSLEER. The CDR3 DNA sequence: TGCGCCAGCAGCCAAGTCGACCAGGGCTACACCTTC. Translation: CASSQVDQGYTF.

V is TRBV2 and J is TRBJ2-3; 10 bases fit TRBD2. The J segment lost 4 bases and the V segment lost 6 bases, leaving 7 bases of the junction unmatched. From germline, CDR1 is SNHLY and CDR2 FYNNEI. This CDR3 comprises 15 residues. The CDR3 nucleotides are TGTGCCAGCAGGTTGAGCGGGAGGGCTCCAGATACGCAGTATTTT. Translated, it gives CASRLSGRAPDTQYF.

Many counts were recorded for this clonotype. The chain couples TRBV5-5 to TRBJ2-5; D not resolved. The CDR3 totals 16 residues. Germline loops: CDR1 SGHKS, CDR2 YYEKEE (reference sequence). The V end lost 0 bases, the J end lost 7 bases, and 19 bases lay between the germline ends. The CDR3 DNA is TGTGCCAGCAGCTTGGTAGTGGGCCCCGCGGTGGGGACCCAGTACTTC. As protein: CASSLVVGPAVGTQYF.

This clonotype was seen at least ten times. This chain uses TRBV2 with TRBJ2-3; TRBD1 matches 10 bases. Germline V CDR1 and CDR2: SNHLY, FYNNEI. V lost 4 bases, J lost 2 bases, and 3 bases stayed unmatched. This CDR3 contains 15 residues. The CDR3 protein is CASSAGQGNTDTQYF. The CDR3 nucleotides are TGTGCCAGCAGTGCGGGACAGGGGAACACAGATACGCAGTATTTT. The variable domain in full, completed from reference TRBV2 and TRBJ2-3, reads EPEVTQTPSHQVTQMGQEVILRCVPISNHLYFYWYRQILGQKVEFLVSFYNNEISEKSEIFDDQFSVERPDGSNFTLKIRSTKLEDSAMYFCASSAGQGNTDTQYFGPGTRLTVL.

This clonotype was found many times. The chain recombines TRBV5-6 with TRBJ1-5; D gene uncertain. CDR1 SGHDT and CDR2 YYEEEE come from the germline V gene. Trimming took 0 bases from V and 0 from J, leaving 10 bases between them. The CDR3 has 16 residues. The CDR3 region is CASSLGGGDSNQPQHF. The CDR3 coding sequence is TGTGCCAGCAGCTTGGGTGGCGGGGATAGCAATCAGCCCCAGCATTTT.

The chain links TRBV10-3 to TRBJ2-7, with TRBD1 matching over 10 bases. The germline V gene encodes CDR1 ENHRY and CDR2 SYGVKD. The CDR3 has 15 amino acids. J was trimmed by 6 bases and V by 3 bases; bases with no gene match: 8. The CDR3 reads CAISESGTGEGEQYF. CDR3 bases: TGTGCCATCAGTGAATCCGGGACAGGGGAAGGCGAGCAGTACTTC.

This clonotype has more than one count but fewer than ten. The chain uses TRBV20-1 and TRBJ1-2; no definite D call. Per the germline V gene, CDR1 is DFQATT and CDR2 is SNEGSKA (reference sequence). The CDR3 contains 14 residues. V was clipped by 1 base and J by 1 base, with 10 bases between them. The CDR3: CSARGQALNYGYTF. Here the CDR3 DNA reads TGCAGTGCTAGAGGGCAGGCTCTTAACTATGGCTACACCTTC.

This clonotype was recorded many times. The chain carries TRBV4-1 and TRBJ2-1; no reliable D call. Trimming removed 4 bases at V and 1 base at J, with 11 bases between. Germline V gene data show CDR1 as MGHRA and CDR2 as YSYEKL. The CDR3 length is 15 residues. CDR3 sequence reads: CASSPGVGSYNEQFF. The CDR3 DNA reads TGCGCCAGCAGCCCCGGAGTGGGATCCTACAATGAGCAGTTCTTC.

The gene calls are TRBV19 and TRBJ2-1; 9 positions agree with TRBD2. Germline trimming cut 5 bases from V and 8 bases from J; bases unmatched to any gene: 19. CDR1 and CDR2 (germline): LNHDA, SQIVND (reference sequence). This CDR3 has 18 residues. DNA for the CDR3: TGTGCCAGTAGTGAAGCCGCGGCGTGGGCTAGCGGGATCGATGAGCAGTTCTTC. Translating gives CASSEAAAWASGIDEQFF.

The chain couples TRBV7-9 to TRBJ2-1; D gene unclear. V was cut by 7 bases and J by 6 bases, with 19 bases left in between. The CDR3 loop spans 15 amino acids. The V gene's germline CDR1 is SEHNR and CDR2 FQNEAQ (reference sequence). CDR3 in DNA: TGTGCCAGCACCCGGGCCAGTATTGTCTCCAATGAGCAGTTCTTC. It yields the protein CASTRASIVSNEQFF. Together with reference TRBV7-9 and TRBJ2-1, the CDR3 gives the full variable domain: DTGVSQNPRHKITKRGQNVTFRCDPISEHNRLYWYRQTLGQGPEFLTYFQNEAQLEKSRLLSDRFSAERPKGSFSTLEIQRTEQGDSAMYLCASTRASIVSNEQFFGPGTRLTVL.

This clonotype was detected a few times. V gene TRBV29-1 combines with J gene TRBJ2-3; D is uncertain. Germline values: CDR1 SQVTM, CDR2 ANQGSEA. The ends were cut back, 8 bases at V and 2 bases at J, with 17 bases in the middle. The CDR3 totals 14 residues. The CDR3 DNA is TGCAGCCGACATGTGGTTAGATACACAGATACGCAGTATTTT. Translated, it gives CSRHVVRYTDTQYF.

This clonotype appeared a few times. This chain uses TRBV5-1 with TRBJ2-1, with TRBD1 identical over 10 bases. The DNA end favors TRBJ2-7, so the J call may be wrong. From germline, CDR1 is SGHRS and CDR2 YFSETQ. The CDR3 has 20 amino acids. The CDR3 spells CASSPSYGTGDPGSYNEQYF. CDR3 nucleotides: TGCGCCAGCAGCCCGTCATATGGGACAGGGGATCCGGGCTCCTACAATGAGCAGTACTTC.

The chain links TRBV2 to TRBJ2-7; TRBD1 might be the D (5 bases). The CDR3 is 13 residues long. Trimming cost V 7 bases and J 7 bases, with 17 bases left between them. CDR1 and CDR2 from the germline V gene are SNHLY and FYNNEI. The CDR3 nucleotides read TGTGCCAGCAAGGGGTTTAGGAACAATGAGCAGTACTTC. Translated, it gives CASKGFRNNEQYF.

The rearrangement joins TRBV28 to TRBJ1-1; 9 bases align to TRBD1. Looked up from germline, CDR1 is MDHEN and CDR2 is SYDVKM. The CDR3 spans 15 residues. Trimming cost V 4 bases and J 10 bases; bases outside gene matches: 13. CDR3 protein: CASSSRGTGRLGAFF. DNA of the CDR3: TGTGCCAGCAGTTCGCGCGGGACAGGGCGCTTGGGAGCTTTCTTT.

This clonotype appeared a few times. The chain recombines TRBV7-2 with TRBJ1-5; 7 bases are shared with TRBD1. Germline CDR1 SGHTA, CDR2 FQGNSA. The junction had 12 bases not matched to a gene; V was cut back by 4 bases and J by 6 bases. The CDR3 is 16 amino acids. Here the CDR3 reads CASSSQIPGGGQPQHF. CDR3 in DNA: TGTGCCAGCAGCTCACAAATACCAGGGGGAGGTCAGCCCCAGCATTTT.

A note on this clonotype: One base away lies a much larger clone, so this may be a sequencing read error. The CDR3 here is CASSCPSGLTAKNIQYF. CDR3 in DNA: TGTGCCAGCAGTTGCCCCTCGGGACTAACAGCCAAAAACATTCAGTACTTC. V is TRBV6-6 and J is TRBJ2-4; 7 nucleotides line up with TRBD2. CDR3 length: 17 residues. CDR1 is MNHNY, CDR2 SVGAGI, per germline (reference sequence). Unmatched junction bases numbered 9, after V lost 4 bases and J lost 0 bases.

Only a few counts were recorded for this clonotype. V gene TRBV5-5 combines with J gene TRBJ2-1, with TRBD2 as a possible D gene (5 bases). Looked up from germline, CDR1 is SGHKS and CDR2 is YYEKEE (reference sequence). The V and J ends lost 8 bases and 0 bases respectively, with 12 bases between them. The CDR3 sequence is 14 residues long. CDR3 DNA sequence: TGTGCCAGTGAACGAGGGAACTCCTACAATGAGCAGTTCTTC. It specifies CASERGNSYNEQFF.

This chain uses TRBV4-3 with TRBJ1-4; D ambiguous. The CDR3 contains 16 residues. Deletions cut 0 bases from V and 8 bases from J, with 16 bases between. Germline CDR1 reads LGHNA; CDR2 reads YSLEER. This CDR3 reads CASSQDYSAEGEKLFF. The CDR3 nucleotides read TGCGCCAGCAGCCAAGATTACAGTGCCGAGGGAGAAAAACTGTTTTTT.

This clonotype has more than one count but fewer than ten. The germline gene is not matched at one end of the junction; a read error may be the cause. This CDR3 reads CAGSSYDEQFF. CDR3 coding DNA: TGCGCCGGCAGTTCGTACGATGAGCAGTTCTTC. The rearrangement joins TRBV5-1 to TRBJ2-1; D is ambiguous. The CDR3 covers 11 residues. CDR1 and CDR2 (germline): SGHRS, YFSETQ.

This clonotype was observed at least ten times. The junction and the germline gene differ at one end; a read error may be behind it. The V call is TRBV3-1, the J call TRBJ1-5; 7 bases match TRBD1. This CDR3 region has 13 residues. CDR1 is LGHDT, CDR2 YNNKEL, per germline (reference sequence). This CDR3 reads CASSQGGNQPQHF. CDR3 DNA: TGCGCCAGCAGCCAGGGGGGGAATCAGCCCCAGCATTTT.

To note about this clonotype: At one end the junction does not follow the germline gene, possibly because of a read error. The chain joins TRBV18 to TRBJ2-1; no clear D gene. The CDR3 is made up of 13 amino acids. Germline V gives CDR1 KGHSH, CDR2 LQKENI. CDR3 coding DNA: TGTGCCAGCTCACCCGACCCCTACAACGAGCAGTTCTTC. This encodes CASSPDPYNEQFF.

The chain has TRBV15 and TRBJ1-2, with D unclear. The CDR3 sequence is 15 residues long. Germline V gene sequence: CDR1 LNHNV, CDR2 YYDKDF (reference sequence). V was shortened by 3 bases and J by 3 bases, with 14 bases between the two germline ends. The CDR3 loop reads CATSSNFRGDYGYTF. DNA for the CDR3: TGTGCCACCAGCAGCAACTTCCGGGGAGACTATGGCTACACCTTC.